This T cell receptor (beta chain) was sequenced during a study of T-cell memory formation after mild COVID-19. Background on the study: TCR clusters mostly belonged to single donors.

V was pared by 2 bases and J by 7 bases, with 6 bases of the junction left unmatched. CDR1 is LNHNV and CDR2 is YYDKDF in the germline V gene (reference sequence). The CDR3 covers 16 residues. Regarding the study as a whole: The second-wave clones peaking on day 37 were not confirmed as SARS-CoV-2-specific.

In this sample, this clonotype turned up many times. Its antigen remains unknown. TCRalpha and TCRbeta libraries used 5'RACE with constant-segment primers and UMIs. TCRdb reprocessed the 5' RACE reads via MiXCR and lists one record per CDR3 protein. Among about 560,000 distinct CDR3 sequences listed, roughly 18% were seen once. The genes are TRBV15 and TRBJ2-1; 12 nucleotides line up with TRBD2. Sequencing was carried out using PBMCs or a T cell subset sorted from them (not recorded which). The clonotype comes from an adult woman who had mild COVID-19 (a few samples of this study predate the infection). Cell type and time point are not known. The CDR3 sequence: CATSRFGLAGLNEQFF. CDR3 DNA sequence: TGTGCCACCAGCAGATTCGGACTAGCGGGGCTTAATGAGCAGTTCTTC.